These 30 T cell receptor beta chains share one sample of origin, sequenced in a study of blood T cell repertoires in COVID-19. The assay was immunoSEQ multiplex PCR, and TCRdb's table has in-frame clones only and misses some. This sample has roughly 430,000 clones, with nearly 90% found just once. Sequencing was performed on PBMCs or T cells enriched from blood (not recorded which). The receptors come from a woman aged 18-30 years who had been exposed to COVID-19.

V and J are TRBV11-2 and TRBJ1-3, with TRBD1 identical over 7 bases. This CDR3 is built from 14 residues. CDR1 is SGHAT and CDR2 is FQNNGV in the germline V gene. Trimming at V came to 5 bases and at J to 3 bases, leaving 4 bases not matched to a gene. The chain's CDR3 is CASSRWDSGNTIYF. In DNA form, the CDR3 reads TGTGCCAGCAGCCGATGGGACAGTGGAAACACCATATATTTT.

This clone was counted between two and nine times. V and J are TRBV20-1 and TRBJ1-1; maybe TRBD1 (6 bases). The V gene's germline CDR1 is DFQATT and CDR2 SNEGSKA (reference sequence). The CDR3 has 11 residues. Trimming shortened V by 6 bases and J by 6 bases, and 11 bases separated the two germline ends. CDR3 amino acids: CSAGGGAEAFF. The CDR3 nucleotides are TGCAGTGCCGGAGGGGGGGCTGAAGCTTTCTTT.

This clone was seen once. V gene TRBV27 combines with J gene TRBJ2-1, with TRBD2 as a possible D gene (6 bases). Per germline, CDR1 MNHEY and CDR2 SMNVEV (reference sequence). This CDR3 has 17 amino acids. V was pared by 7 bases and J by 8 bases, with 27 bases between. CDR3 sequence reads: CASTPTPQTRYIDEQFF. The CDR3 DNA reads TGTGCCAGCACCCCAACTCCGCAGACTAGATATATCGATGAGCAGTTCTTC.

The rearrangement links TRBV7-9 to TRBJ1-2; 9 positions match TRBD1. Per the germline V gene, CDR1 is SEHNR and CDR2 is FQNEAQ (reference sequence). The CDR3 contains 14 residues. With V trimmed by 1 base and J by 4 bases, 1 base remained unmatched. The CDR3 reads CASSLDRGLYGYTF. The CDR3 coding sequence is TGTGCCAGCAGCTTAGACAGGGGGCTCTATGGCTACACCTTC.

The chain combines TRBV7-9 with TRBJ1-2; 10 bases are shared with TRBD1. The CDR3 totals 14 residues. The ends lost 1 base at V and 8 bases at J; junction bases unmatched: 4. CDR1 and CDR2 from the germline V gene are SEHNR and FQNEAQ (reference sequence). CDR3 amino acids: CASSLVGTGDGYTF. The DNA of the CDR3 is TGTGCCAGCAGCTTAGTTGGGACAGGGGACGGCTACACCTTC.

The chain uses TRBV27 and TRBJ2-7; maybe TRBD1 (5 bases). This CDR3 is 15 amino acids long. CDR1 is MNHEY and CDR2 is SMNVEV in the germline V gene (reference sequence). Trimming removed 5 bases at V and 2 bases at J, with 16 bases between. Written as DNA, the CDR3 is TGTGCCAGCAGTCCACGGCAGGGTAGCCCCTACGAGCAGTACTTC. Translating gives CASSPRQGSPYEQYF.

The rearrangement joins TRBV10-1 to TRBJ2-7; D might be TRBD2 (6 bases). This CDR3 comprises 16 residues. Germline values: CDR1 WNHNN, CDR2 SYGVQD (reference sequence). Trimming shortened V by 1 base and J by 2 bases, and 15 bases separated the two germline ends. The CDR3 DNA is TGCGCCAGCAGTGAGTACAGACTAGAAACCGCCTACGAGCAGTACTTC. Residues: CASSEYRLETAYEQYF.

This chain links TRBV9 with TRBJ1-2; TRBD1 matches 9 bases. V lost 4 bases to trimming and J lost 7 bases; unmatched junction nucleotides: 14. Germline CDR1 reads SGDLS; CDR2 reads YYNGEE. The CDR3 length is 16 residues. The CDR3 nucleotides are TGTGCCAGCAGCAATCAGATTACCGGGACAGGGCTTGGCTACACCTTC. Protein sequence: CASSNQITGTGLGYTF.

This clone came up once. The chain employs TRBV7-8 and TRBJ2-5, with D tentatively TRBD2 (5 bases). The CDR3 loop spans 14 amino acids. The V and J ends lost 5 bases and 2 bases respectively, with 12 bases between them. Germline V gene data show CDR1 as SGHVS and CDR2 as FQNEAQ. CDR3 DNA sequence: TGTGCCAGCAGCCCACTAGTCCGACAAGAGACCCAGTACTTC. Protein product: CASSPLVRQETQYF.

The V call is TRBV5-6, the J call TRBJ2-1; TRBD2 agrees at 7 bases. This CDR3 region has 15 residues. J gave up 0 bases and V 6 bases, and 6 bases lay outside the gene matches. Looked up from germline, CDR1 is SGHDT and CDR2 is YYEEEE. CDR3 DNA: TGTGCCAGCACCGGGGGGATTAGCTCCTACAATGAGCAGTTCTTC. Translating gives CASTGGISSYNEQFF.

The chain recombines TRBV11-3 with TRBJ2-7, with TRBD2 matching 8 bases. From germline, CDR1 is SGHNT and CDR2 YENEEA. The CDR3 totals 13 residues. V lost 5 bases and J lost 4; bases outside the gene matches: 4. The CDR3 region is CASSLGLEYEQYF. DNA for the CDR3: TGTGCCAGCAGCCTGGGACTAGAATACGAGCAGTACTTC.

The chain couples TRBV4-3 to TRBJ2-7; TRBD2 matches at 12 bases. CDR1 and CDR2 from the germline V gene are LGHNA and YSLEER. Unmatched junction bases numbered 5, after V lost 2 bases and J lost 3 bases. The CDR3 runs to 16 residues. The DNA for the CDR3 is TGCGCCAGCAGCCAAACTAGCGGGGGGACCCACTACGAGCAGTACTTC. Encoded protein: CASSQTSGGTHYEQYF.

There are a few counts of this clone. The rearrangement links TRBV4-2 to TRBJ2-1; TRBD2 aligns across 7 bases. Germline lookup yields CDR1 LGHNA and CDR2 YNFKEQ. The V and J ends lost 3 bases and 6 bases, in that order; junction bases with no gene match: 8. The CDR3 length is 15 residues. The CDR3 region has the DNA TGTGCCAGCAGCCATGTCCGGGACTATCTCAATGAGCAGTTCTTC. This gives the protein CASSHVRDYLNEQFF.

The chain employs TRBV27 and TRBJ2-7; D uncertain. The V and J ends lost 4 bases and 5 bases respectively, with 9 bases between them. This CDR3 is 12 amino acids long. CDR1 is MNHEY, CDR2 SMNVEV, per germline (reference sequence). The CDR3 DNA reads TGTGCCAGCAGTTCGGTCGGTAACGAGCAGTACTTC. Protein product: CASSSVGNEQYF.

This chain joins TRBV7-9 and TRBJ2-1, with a possible D match to TRBD2 (7 bases). The CDR3 is 17 amino acids. Germline lookup yields CDR1 SEHNR and CDR2 FQNEAQ (reference sequence). Trimming stripped 1 base from V and 7 bases from J, with 20 bases between. CDR3: CASSLESWSEGGNEQFF. The CDR3 DNA reads TGTGCCAGCAGCTTAGAATCTTGGTCCGAGGGGGGGAATGAGCAGTTCTTC. The whole variable domain, remainder taken from reference TRBV7-9 and TRBJ2-1, is DTGVSQNPRHKITKRGQNVTFRCDPISEHNRLYWYRQTLGQGPEFLTYFQNEAQLEKSRLLSDRFSAERPKGSFSTLEIQRTEQGDSAMYLCASSLESWSEGGNEQFFGPGTRLTVL.

V gene TRBV15 combines with J gene TRBJ1-5; possibly TRBD1 for D (5 bases). The CDR3 has 14 residues. Trimming shortened V by 0 bases and J by 7 bases, and 10 bases separated the two germline ends. Germline V gives CDR1 LNHNV, CDR2 YYDKDF (reference sequence). The CDR3: CATSRDPGIQPQHF. In DNA, the CDR3 is TGTGCCACCAGCAGAGATCCAGGGATACAGCCCCAGCATTTT.

V usage is TRBV11-1 and J usage is TRBJ1-1; TRBD1 might be the D (5 bases). The V end was cut by 2 bases, the J end by 0 bases, with 10 bases between. The CDR3 extends over 15 amino acids. CDR1 and CDR2 (germline): SGHAT, FQDESV (reference sequence). The CDR3 coding sequence is TGTGCCAGCAGCTTACGACAGAGTTTGAACACTGAAGCTTTCTTT. It yields the protein CASSLRQSLNTEAFF.

This chain links TRBV28 with TRBJ1-3; D might be TRBD1 (5 bases). V lost 3 bases and J lost 3, with 18 bases in between. The length of the CDR3 is 17 residues. Germline V gene data show CDR1 as MDHEN and CDR2 as SYDVKM. The CDR3 loop reads CASSFLVSQGGGNTIYF. CDR3 sequence (DNA): TGTGCCAGCAGTTTCCTCGTCTCCCAGGGTGGTGGAAACACCATATATTTT.

V and J are TRBV7-8 and TRBJ1-3; D remains ambiguous. This CDR3 has 16 amino acids. Germline CDR1 reads SGHVS; CDR2 reads FQNEAQ. V lost 3 bases, J lost 0 bases, and 12 bases lay in between. The CDR3 here is CASSFYQSVSGNTIYF. Here the CDR3 DNA reads TGTGCCAGCAGCTTTTACCAGTCTGTCTCTGGAAACACCATATATTTT.

The chain uses TRBV10-2 and TRBJ2-3, with 12 bases that match TRBD2. V gave up 6 bases and J gave up 6 bases; unmatched junction bases: 4. The CDR3 length is 14 residues. Germline CDR1 is WSHSY and CDR2 is SAAADI. The CDR3 DNA reads as TGCGCCAGCAGGACTAGCGGGAGTGGTGATACGCAGTATTTT. Protein sequence: CASRTSGSGDTQYF.

This clone was counted a single time. The rearrangement uses TRBV28 and TRBJ1-2, with 7 bases aligning to TRBD1. Losses at the gene ends were 1 base for V and 0 bases for J; bases not matched to a gene: 8. This CDR3 spans 17 amino acids. Per germline, CDR1 MDHEN and CDR2 SYDVKM. The CDR3 coding sequence is TGTGCCAGCAGTTTATTGGTCGGCGACAGGGCTAACTATGGCTACACCTTC. Protein product: CASSLLVGDRANYGYTF.

This sequence joins TRBV5-1 and TRBJ2-7; a weak D match, TRBD2 (5 bases). Trimming stripped 3 bases from V and 7 bases from J, with 8 bases between. In germline, CDR1 is SGHRS, CDR2 YFSETQ. CDR3 size: 11 residues. CDR3 sequence: CASSSRGEQYF. In DNA, the CDR3 is TGCGCCAGCAGCTCTCGGGGTGAGCAGTACTTC.

The chain employs TRBV28 and TRBJ1-1, with TRBD1 matching over 10 bases. Looked up from germline, CDR1 is MDHEN and CDR2 is SYDVKM. CDR3 length equals 15 residues. The junction had 7 bases not matched to a gene; V was cut back by 5 bases and J by 4 bases. CDR3 loop: CASSPTGTGVTEAFF. The CDR3 DNA follows: TGTGCCAGCAGTCCCACCGGGACAGGGGTCACTGAAGCTTTCTTT. Filled out from reference TRBV28 and TRBJ1-1, the complete variable domain reads DVKVTQSSRYLVKRTGEKVFLECVQDMDHENMFWYRQDPGLGLRLIYFSYDVKMKEKGDIPEGYSVSREKKERFSLILESASTNQTSMYLCASSPTGTGVTEAFFGQGTRLTVV.

V and J are TRBV28 and TRBJ2-3, with D possibly TRBD1 on 6 matching bases. The CDR3 runs to 17 residues. Trimming removed 6 bases from V and 0 bases from J, with 19 bases in between. The germline V gene encodes CDR1 MDHEN and CDR2 SYDVKM. The CDR3 nucleotides are TGTGCCAGCAGCATACCCGGCCCAGGGGTTAGCACAGATACGCAGTATTTT. The encoded protein is CASSIPGPGVSTDTQYF.

The genes are TRBV3-1 (or the pseudogene TRBV3-2) and TRBJ1-3, with 9 bases aligning to TRBD1. Germline loops: CDR1 LGHDT, CDR2 YNNKEL (reference sequence). The CDR3 sequence is 17 residues long. J lost 4 bases, V lost 8 bases, and 15 bases had no gene match. The CDR3 DNA is TGTGCCAGCGAAAAACAAACAGGGGGCTCATGGGGAAACACCATATATTTT. It is translated as CASEKQTGGSWGNTIYF.

This chain joins TRBV28 and TRBJ2-3; 10 positions match TRBD2. Germline-derived CDR1 and CDR2 are MDHEN and SYDVKM. The CDR3 totals 16 residues. The J segment lost 3 bases and the V segment lost 4 bases, leaving 7 bases of the junction unmatched. This chain's CDR3 is CASSSHIAGGTDTQYF. DNA for the CDR3: TGTGCCAGCAGTTCGCACATAGCGGGAGGAACAGATACGCAGTATTTT.

This clone appeared once. V gene TRBV24-1 combines with J gene TRBJ2-7; TRBD1 aligns across 8 bases. CDR3 length equals 14 residues. V was pared by 3 bases and J by 3 bases, with 3 bases of the junction left unmatched. Germline CDR1 is KGHDR and CDR2 is SFDVKD. CDR3 in DNA: TGTGCCACCAGTGATCCCGGGACAGGCTACGAGCAGTACTTC. This encodes CATSDPGTGYEQYF.

This clone appeared a single time. The rearrangement uses TRBV5-5 and TRBJ1-6, with 7 positions matching TRBD1. The length of the CDR3 is 15 residues. V lost 4 bases to trimming and J lost 9 bases; unmatched junction nucleotides: 10. Per germline, CDR1 SGHKS and CDR2 YYEKEE (reference sequence). The CDR3 spells CASSLQTGMSSPLHF. CDR3 bases: TGTGCCAGCAGCCTACAGACAGGGATGAGTTCACCCCTCCACTTT.

The chain joins TRBV5-6 to TRBJ2-5, with TRBD1 matching 12 bases. The CDR3 is 15 residues long. Germline V gene sequence: CDR1 SGHDT, CDR2 YYEEEE. V was pared by 4 bases and J by 4 bases, with 5 bases of the junction left unmatched. The CDR3 DNA is TGTGCCAGCAGCCGAGGGACAGGGGGCGGAGAGACCCAGTACTTC. It specifies CASSRGTGGGETQYF. Drawing the rest from reference TRBV5-6 and TRBJ2-5, the complete variable domain is DAGVTQSPTHLIKTRGQQVTLRCSPKSGHDTVSWYQQALGQGPQFIFQYYEEEERQRGNFPDRFSGHQFPNYSSELNVNALLLGDSALYLCASSRGTGGGETQYFGPGTRLLVL.

The chain has TRBV28 and TRBJ2-6, with TRBD1 identical over 7 bases. The CDR3 runs to 15 residues. V dropped 6 bases and J dropped 4; count of bases not matched to a gene: 6. The germline gives CDR1 MDHEN, CDR2 SYDVKM. The CDR3 DNA is TGTGCCAGCAGGTTGACAGGGCTAGGGGCCAACGTCCTGACTTTC. It codes for CASRLTGLGANVLTF.